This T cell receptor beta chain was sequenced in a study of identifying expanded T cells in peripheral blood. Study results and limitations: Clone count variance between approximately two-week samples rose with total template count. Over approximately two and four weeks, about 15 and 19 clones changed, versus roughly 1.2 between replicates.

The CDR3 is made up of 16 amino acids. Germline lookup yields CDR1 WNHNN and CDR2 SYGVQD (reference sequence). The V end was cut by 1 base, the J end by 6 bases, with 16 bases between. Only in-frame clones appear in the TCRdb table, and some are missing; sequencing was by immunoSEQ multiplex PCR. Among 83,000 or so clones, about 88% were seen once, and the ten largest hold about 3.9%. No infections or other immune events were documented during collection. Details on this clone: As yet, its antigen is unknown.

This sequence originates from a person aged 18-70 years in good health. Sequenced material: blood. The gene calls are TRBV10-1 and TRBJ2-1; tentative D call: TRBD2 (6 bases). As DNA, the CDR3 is TGCGCCAGCAGTGAGTACGGGGGTTCTTCTCTCAATGAGCAGTTCTTC. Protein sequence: CASSEYGGSSLNEQFF.